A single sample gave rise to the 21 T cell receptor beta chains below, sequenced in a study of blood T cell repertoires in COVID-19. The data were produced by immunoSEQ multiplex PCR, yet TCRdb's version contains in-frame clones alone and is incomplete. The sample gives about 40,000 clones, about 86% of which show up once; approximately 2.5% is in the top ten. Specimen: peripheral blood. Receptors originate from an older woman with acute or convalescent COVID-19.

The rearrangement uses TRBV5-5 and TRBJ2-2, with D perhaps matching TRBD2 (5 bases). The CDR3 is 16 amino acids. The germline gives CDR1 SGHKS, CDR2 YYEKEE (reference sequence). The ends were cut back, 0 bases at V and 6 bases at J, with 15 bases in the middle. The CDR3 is CASSLVQQRPPGELFF. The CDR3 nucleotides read TGTGCCAGCAGCTTGGTCCAGCAGCGGCCCCCCGGGGAGCTGTTTTTT.

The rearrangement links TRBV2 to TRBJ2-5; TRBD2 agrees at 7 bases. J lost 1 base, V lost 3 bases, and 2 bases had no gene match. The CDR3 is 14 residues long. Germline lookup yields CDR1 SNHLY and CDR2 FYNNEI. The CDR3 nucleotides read TGTGCCAGCAGTGAGGGGGGGACCCAAGAGACCCAGTACTTC. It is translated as CASSEGGTQETQYF.

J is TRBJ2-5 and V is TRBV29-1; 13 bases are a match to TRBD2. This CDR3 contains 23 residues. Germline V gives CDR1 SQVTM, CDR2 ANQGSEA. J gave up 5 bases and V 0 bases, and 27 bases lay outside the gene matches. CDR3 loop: CSVEDRPLVSRQRTSGSLETQYF. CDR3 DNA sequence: TGCAGCGTTGAAGATCGCCCCTTGGTCTCCCGGCAAAGGACTAGCGGGAGCTTGGAGACCCAGTACTTC.

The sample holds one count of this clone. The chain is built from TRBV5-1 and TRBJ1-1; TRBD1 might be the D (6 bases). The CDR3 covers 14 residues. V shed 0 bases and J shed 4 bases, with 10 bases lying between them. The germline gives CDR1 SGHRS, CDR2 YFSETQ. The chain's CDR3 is CASSLVGAGTEAFF. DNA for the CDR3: TGCGCCAGCAGCTTGGTGGGGGCAGGCACTGAAGCTTTCTTT.

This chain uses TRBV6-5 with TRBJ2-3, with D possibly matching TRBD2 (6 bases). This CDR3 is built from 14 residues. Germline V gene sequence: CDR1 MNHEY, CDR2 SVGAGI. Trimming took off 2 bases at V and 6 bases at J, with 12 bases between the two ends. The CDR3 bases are TGTGCCAGCAGTTACCGGGGGAGCTATGATACGCAGTATTTT. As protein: CASSYRGSYDTQYF.

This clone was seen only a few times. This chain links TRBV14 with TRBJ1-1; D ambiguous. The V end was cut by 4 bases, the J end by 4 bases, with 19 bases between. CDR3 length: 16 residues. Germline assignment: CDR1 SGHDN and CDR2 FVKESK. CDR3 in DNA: TGTGCCAGCAGCCTCCGCGCTCTACGGGTCGGCACTGAAGCTTTCTTT. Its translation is CASSLRALRVGTEAFF.

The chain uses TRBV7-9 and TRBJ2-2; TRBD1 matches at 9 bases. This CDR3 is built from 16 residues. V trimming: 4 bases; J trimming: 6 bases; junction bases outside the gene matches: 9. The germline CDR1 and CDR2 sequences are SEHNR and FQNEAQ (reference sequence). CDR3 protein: CASSSIQDRGSGELFF. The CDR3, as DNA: TGTGCCAGCAGCTCCATCCAGGACAGGGGCTCCGGGGAGCTGTTTTTT.

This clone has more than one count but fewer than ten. DNA for the CDR3: TGTGCCAGCAACCCTACGACTAGCGGGTCGTCCTACGAGCAGTACTTC. Translated: CASNPTTSGSSYEQYF. The rearrangement links TRBV2 to TRBJ2-7, with TRBD2 identical over 10 bases. The CDR3 has 16 amino acids. In germline, CDR1 is SNHLY, CDR2 FYNNEI. V shed 7 bases, J shed 1 base, and the junction held 10 bases outside the gene matches.

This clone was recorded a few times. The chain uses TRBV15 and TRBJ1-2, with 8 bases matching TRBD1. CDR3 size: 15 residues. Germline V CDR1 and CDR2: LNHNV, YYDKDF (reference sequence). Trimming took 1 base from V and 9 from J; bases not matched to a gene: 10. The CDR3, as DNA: TGTGCCACCAGCAGAGGGCAGGGGGCACTCGGTAGCTACACCTTC. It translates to CATSRGQGALGSYTF.

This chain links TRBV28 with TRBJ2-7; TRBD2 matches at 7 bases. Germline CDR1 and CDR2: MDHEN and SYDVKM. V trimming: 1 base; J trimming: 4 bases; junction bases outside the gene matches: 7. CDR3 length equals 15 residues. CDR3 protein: CASSLSRGVGYEQYF. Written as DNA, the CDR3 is TGTGCCAGCAGTTTATCACGGGGGGTGGGATACGAGCAGTACTTC.

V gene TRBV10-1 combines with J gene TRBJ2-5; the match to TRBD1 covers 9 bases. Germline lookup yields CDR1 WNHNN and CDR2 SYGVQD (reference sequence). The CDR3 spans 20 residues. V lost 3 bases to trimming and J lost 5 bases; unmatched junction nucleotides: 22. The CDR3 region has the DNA TGCGCCAGCAGTGATTATCCGCGACATCCGGGACAGGGTATCGTCGAGACCCAGTACTTC. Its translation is CASSDYPRHPGQGIVETQYF.

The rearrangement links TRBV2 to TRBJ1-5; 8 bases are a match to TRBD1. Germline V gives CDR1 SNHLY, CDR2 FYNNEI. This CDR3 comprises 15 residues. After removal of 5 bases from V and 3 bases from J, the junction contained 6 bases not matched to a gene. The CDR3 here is CASSKQGALNQPQHF. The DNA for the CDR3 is TGTGCCAGCAGTAAGCAGGGGGCCCTCAATCAGCCCCAGCATTTT.

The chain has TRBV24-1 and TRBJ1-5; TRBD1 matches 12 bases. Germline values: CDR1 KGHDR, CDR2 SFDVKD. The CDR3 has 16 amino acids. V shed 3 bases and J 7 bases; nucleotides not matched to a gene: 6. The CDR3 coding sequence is TGTGCCACCAGTGATGTCCGGGACAGGGGGCCCCAGCCCCAGCATTTT. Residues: CATSDVRDRGPQPQHF.

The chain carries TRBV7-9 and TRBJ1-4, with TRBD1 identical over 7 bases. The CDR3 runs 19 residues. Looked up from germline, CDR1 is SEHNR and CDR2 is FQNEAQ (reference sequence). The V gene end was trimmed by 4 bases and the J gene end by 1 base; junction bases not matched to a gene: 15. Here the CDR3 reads CASSSTLGGGKRTNEKLFF. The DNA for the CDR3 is TGTGCCAGCAGCTCCACCTTAGGAGGGGGCAAGAGAACTAATGAAAAACTGTTTTTT.

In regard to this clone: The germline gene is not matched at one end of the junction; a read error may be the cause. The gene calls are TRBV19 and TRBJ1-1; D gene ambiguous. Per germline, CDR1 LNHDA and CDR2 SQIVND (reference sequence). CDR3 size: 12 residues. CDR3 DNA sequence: TGTGCCAGTAGTGAATGGAACAGTGAAGCTTTCTTT. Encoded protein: CASSEWNSEAFF.

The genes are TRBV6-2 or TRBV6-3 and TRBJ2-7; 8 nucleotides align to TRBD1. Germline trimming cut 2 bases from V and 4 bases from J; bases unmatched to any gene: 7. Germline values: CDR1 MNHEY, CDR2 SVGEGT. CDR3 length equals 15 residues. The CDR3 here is CASSYPDRARYEQYF. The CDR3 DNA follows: TGTGCCAGCAGTTACCCGGACAGGGCACGTTACGAGCAGTACTTC.

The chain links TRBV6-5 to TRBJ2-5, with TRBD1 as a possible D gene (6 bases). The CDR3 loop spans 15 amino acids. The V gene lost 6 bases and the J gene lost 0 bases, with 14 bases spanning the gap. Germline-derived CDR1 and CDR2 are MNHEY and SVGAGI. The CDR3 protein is CASSKYRAYQETQYF. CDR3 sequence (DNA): TGTGCCAGCAGCAAATACAGGGCGTACCAAGAGACCCAGTACTTC.

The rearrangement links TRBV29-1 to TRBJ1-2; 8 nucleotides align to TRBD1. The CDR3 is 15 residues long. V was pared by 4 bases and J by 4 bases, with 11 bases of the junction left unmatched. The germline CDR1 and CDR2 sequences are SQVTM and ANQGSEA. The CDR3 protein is CSVGSTGGSIYGYTF. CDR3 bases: TGCAGCGTTGGTAGTACAGGGGGGTCGATCTATGGCTACACCTTC.

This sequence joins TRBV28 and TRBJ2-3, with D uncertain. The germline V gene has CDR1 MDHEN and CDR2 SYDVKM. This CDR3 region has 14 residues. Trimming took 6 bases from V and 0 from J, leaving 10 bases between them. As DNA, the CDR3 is TGTGCCAGCAGCTTCCTTTCTAGCACAGATACGCAGTATTTT. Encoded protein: CASSFLSSTDTQYF. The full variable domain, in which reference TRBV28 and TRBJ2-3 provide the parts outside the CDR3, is DVKVTQSSRYLVKRTGEKVFLECVQDMDHENMFWYRQDPGLGLRLIYFSYDVKMKEKGDIPEGYSVSREKKERFSLILESASTNQTSMYLCASSFLSSTDTQYFGPGTRLTVL.

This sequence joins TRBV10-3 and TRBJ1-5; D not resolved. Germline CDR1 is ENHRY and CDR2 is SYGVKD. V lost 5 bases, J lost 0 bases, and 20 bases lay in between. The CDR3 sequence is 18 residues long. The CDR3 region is CAISRDPDPLYSNQPQHF. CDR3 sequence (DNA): TGTGCCATCAGTCGGGATCCGGACCCTCTATATAGCAATCAGCCCCAGCATTTT.

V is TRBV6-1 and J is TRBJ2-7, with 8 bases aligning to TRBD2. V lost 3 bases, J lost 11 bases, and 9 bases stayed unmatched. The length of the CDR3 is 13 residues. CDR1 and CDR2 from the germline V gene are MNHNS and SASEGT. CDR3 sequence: CASSDGLAATEYF. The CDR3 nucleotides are TGTGCCAGCAGTGATGGACTAGCTGCCACGGAGTACTTC.